This T cell receptor (beta chain) stems from a study of CD8+CD57+ T cells in acquired aplastic anemia. Looking at the study overall: The average read count for CD4+ cells in healthy donors was around 10 million. Points from the study as a whole: Around 27 sequences, all CD8+ CDR3, were shared between patients and controls.

The germline V gene has CDR1 KGHDR and CDR2 SFDVKD. The CDR3 has 16 residues. J lost 0 bases, V lost 4 bases, and 5 bases had no gene match. Details on this clonotype: The antigen remains undetermined.

Profiling of TCR beta VDJ combinations and CDR3 sequences used genomic DNA as template. TCRdb reprocessed the reads via MiXCR and lists one record per CDR3 protein. Here the sample spans around 400,000 distinct CDR3 sequences, roughly 64% being singletons. This chain uses TRBV24-1 with TRBJ2-1; 7 bases are a match to TRBD1. Material for sequencing was sorted CD4+, CD8+, or CD8+CD57+ T cells (not recorded which) from PBMCs. The clonotype was recovered from a human donor in good health, serving as a control. CDR3 nucleotides: TGTGCCACCAGTGACTCGGACAGGAGCTCCTACAATGAGCAGTTCTTC. This codes for CATSDSDRSSYNEQFF.